This T cell receptor beta chain came from a study of blood T cell repertoires in COVID-19. Libraries were prepared by immunoSEQ multiplex PCR; TCRdb keeps only in-frame clonotypes and omits some of them. The data show approximately 130,000 clones, less than 90% seen once. The V end lost 10 bases, the J end lost 4 bases, and 11 bases lay between the germline ends. Germline loops: CDR1 MDHEN, CDR2 SYDVKM. The CDR3 runs to 11 residues. All enrollees were about 18 to 100 years old and from some 24 US areas. The chain couples TRBV28 to TRBJ2-7; a possible D gene is TRBD1 (6 bases). The receptor comes from a woman aged 45-59 years who had recovered from COVID-19. The sequenced sample consisted of PBMCs or T cells enriched from blood (not recorded which). This CDR3 reads CAIGRGYEQYF. The DNA of the CDR3 is TGTGCCATCGGCAGGGGTTACGAGCAGTACTTC.